This TCR beta chain was captured in a study of T cells in Graves' hyperthyroidism and ophthalmopathy. Turning to the study itself: Peripheral blood samples were taken at initial diagnosis, prior to any treatment.

The study, taken as a whole, reports: Ophthalmopathy could be told apart from stable hyperthyroidism with a 13 V-J model.

Only a few counts were recorded for this clonotype. The antigen is unknown. TCR beta CDR3 sequences were amplified from RNA transcripts. The HTBI primer set was used in a first-round RT-PCR of the TCR CDR3. TCRdb reanalysed the multiplex PCR reads using MiXCR and keeps one entry per CDR3 protein. The data hold about 560,000 distinct CDR3 sequences, with 16% observed a single time. V shed 8 bases and J shed 1 base, with 11 bases lying between them. This CDR3 is built from 13 residues. Germline CDR1 and CDR2: MGHRA and YSYEKL. The chain is built from TRBV4-1 and TRBJ2-5, with D tentatively TRBD1 (5 bases). This receptor was obtained from a woman under 30 with Graves' hyperthyroidism. The sequenced sample consisted of blood. CDR3 DNA sequence: TGCGCCAGCGGCAGGCAGGGCCAAGAGACCCAGTACTTC. Translating gives CASGRQGQETQYF.